This record looks at one T cell receptor (beta chain) sequence and its context. What it binds is unknown. Healthy individuals who donated bone marrow served as the donors. Trimming cost V 1 base and J 9 bases, with 17 bases left between them. The V gene's germline CDR1 is SGHNT and CDR2 YYREEE (reference sequence). CDR3 length equals 15 residues. 60 Vbeta and 13 Jbeta primers were used in PCR. The assay was immunoSEQ multiplex PCR, and TCRdb's table has in-frame clones only and misses some. The sample shows 150,000 or so clones, roughly 80% of them seen only once. This entry belongs to a study of cytomegalovirus exposure and HLA in healthy donors. Study findings and constraints: Sequencing likely generated an artifact that appeared as a cluster of highly shared sequence variants. In an earlier analysis, productive rearrangement rates for most beta V segments clustered near 90% or 30%. Later on, a genetic analysis was performed. It linked a missense variant in DCLRE1C with V- and J-gene trimming of TCR beta.

This receptor was obtained from a male donor in good health and CMV-seropositive. Specimen: PBMCs. The J gene is TRBJ2-1, the V gene TRBV5-4; possible D gene TRBD2, 6 bases. The chain's CDR3 is CASSLSAWTNFEQFF. CDR3 nucleotides: TGTGCCAGCAGCTTGTCGGCCTGGACTAATTTTGAGCAGTTCTTC.